The 17 T cell receptor beta chains below all came from one sample that was sequenced in a study of T cells in Graves' hyperthyroidism and ophthalmopathy. Amplification yielded TCR beta CDR3 regions, with RNA transcripts as the source. HTBI primers were the set used in a first-round RT-PCR of the TCR CDR3. MiXCR was run by TCRdb on the multiplex PCR reads, yielding one entry per CDR3 protein. The sample has under 700,000 distinct CDR3 sequences, around 17% seen once. The sequencing input was blood. The receptors were gathered from a woman between 18 and 30 years old with Graves' hyperthyroidism.

This clonotype was observed a handful of times. The chain couples TRBV30 to TRBJ2-7, with 9 bases identical to TRBD1. This CDR3 is 14 amino acids long. CDR1 is GTSNPN, CDR2 SVGIG, per germline (reference sequence). Trimming cost V 5 bases and J 5 bases; bases outside gene matches: 10. In nucleotides, the CDR3 is TGTGCCTGGGGACGACGACAGGGGGTGAACGAGCAGTACTTC. This translates into CAWGRRQGVNEQYF.

Many counts were recorded for this clonotype. The chain uses TRBV20-1 and TRBJ1-2; a weak D match, TRBD1 (5 bases). Germline V CDR1 and CDR2: DFQATT, SNEGSKA (reference sequence). Trimming removed 1 base from V and 3 bases from J, with 12 bases in between. The CDR3 runs to 14 residues. CDR3 in amino acids: CSARGGFGDYGYTF. In nucleotides, the CDR3 is TGCAGTGCTAGAGGGGGGTTCGGGGACTATGGCTACACCTTC.

Remarks on this clonotype: At one boundary the junction diverges from the germline segment, which might be a read error. This chain's CDR3 is CASGLAAGTSTDTQYF. For the CDR3, the DNA is TGTGCCAGCGGCTTAGCGGCGGGCACTAGCACAGATACGCAGTATTTT. J is TRBJ2-3 and V is TRBV7-2; D perhaps matches TRBD2 (6 bases). There are 16 residues in the CDR3. Germline CDR1 SGHTA, CDR2 FQGNSA.

Concerning this clonotype: A much larger clone lies a single base off, so this may be a read error. The chain combines TRBV3-1 with TRBJ2-5; D uncertain. The CDR3 has 15 residues. CDR1 LGHDT and CDR2 YNNKEL come from the germline V gene (reference sequence). Between the trimmed V and J ends, which lost 3 bases and 6 bases, there was a span of 17 bases. The CDR3 spells CASSHISPLGQTQYF. CDR3 bases: TGTGCCAGCAGCCATATTTCGCCGCTAGGACAGACCCAGTACTTC.

This chain links TRBV24-1 with TRBJ1-4; no clear D. Germline V gives CDR1 KGHDR, CDR2 SFDVKD. V gave up 4 bases and J gave up 4 bases, with 6 bases separating them. CDR3 length: 13 amino acids. CDR3 residues: CATSDPYNEKLFF. CDR3 nucleotides: TGTGCCACCAGTGACCCCTATAATGAAAAACTGTTTTTT.

In this sample, this clonotype turned up many times. The chain recombines TRBV2 with TRBJ1-1; 8 bases are shared with TRBD1. CDR1 and CDR2 (germline): SNHLY, FYNNEI. This CDR3 has 14 amino acids. V was pared by 5 bases and J by 6 bases, with 8 bases of the junction left unmatched. In DNA, the CDR3 is TGTGCCAGCAGTAATGGACAGGGAGTCGCTGAAGCTTTCTTT. This codes for CASSNGQGVAEAFF.

This clonotype appeared many times. The CDR3 spells CASSQTTDTQYF. The CDR3 DNA sequence: TGTGCCAGCAGTCAGACGACAGATACGCAGTATTTT. V and J are TRBV6-2 or TRBV6-3 and TRBJ2-3; no firm D call. Trimming left V 5 bases short and J 3 bases short, with 6 bases between. The CDR3 runs 12 residues. Looked up from germline, CDR1 is MNHEY and CDR2 is SVGEGT.

The V call is TRBV20-1, the J call TRBJ1-1; D unresolved. V was trimmed by 0 bases and J by 4 bases, leaving 15 bases between them. This CDR3 is built from 15 residues. The germline V gene encodes CDR1 DFQATT and CDR2 SNEGSKA (reference sequence). DNA for the CDR3: TGCAGTGCTAGAGATCAGTGGCTTTCTAGCACTGAAGCTTTCTTT. This translates into CSARDQWLSSTEAFF.

V is TRBV6-2 or TRBV6-3 and J is TRBJ2-7; the match to TRBD1 covers 7 bases. V lost 6 bases and J lost 6; bases outside the gene matches: 5. CDR1 MNHEY and CDR2 SVGEGT come from the germline V gene. The CDR3 has 12 residues. In DNA, the CDR3 is TGTGCCAGCAGCCAAAACAGGGGCGAGCAGTACTTC. Translated: CASSQNRGEQYF.

V gene TRBV20-1 combines with J gene TRBJ2-7; perhaps TRBD2 as D (5 bases). Trimming stripped 3 bases from V and 3 bases from J, with 18 bases between. This CDR3 region has 15 residues. Germline CDR1 reads DFQATT; CDR2 reads SNEGSKA (reference sequence). The CDR3 sequence is CSARLSGNWNYEQYF. CDR3 bases: TGCAGTGCTAGGCTCTCGGGGAATTGGAACTACGAGCAGTACTTC.

The chain recombines TRBV27 with TRBJ2-5, with D possibly matching TRBD2 (6 bases). The V end was cut by 0 bases, the J end by 4 bases, with 18 bases between. The germline V gene has CDR1 MNHEY and CDR2 SMNVEV (reference sequence). This CDR3 spans 17 amino acids. CDR3 DNA: TGTGCCAGCAGTTTATCGGCGGCGCGGGGAACTGTAGAGACCCAGTACTTC. Translated: CASSLSAARGTVETQYF.

This clonotype has a handful of counts. CDR3 region: CASSPRRVREGGGEKLFF. The CDR3 coding sequence is TGTGCCAGCAGCCCGAGACGGGTCCGTGAGGGAGGAGGTGAAAAACTGTTTTTT. The V call is TRBV7-9, the J call TRBJ1-4, with D uncertain. This CDR3 comprises 18 residues. Per the germline V gene, CDR1 is SEHNR and CDR2 is FQNEAQ (reference sequence). The V end lost 5 bases, the J end lost 7 bases, and 26 bases lay between the germline ends.

This clonotype was observed many times. This chain uses TRBV7-2 with TRBJ1-2; the D gene is possibly TRBD1 (6 bases). Germline V gene data show CDR1 as SGHTA and CDR2 as FQGNSA. Trimming cost V 4 bases and J 5 bases, with 14 bases left between them. The CDR3 spans 14 residues. For the CDR3, the DNA is TGTGCCAGCAGCTACACCCTGGACAGTTATGGCTACACCTTC. Amino acids: CASSYTLDSYGYTF. Combining the CDR3 with reference TRBV7-2 and TRBJ1-2 gives the whole variable domain GAGVSQSPSNKVTEKGKDVELRCDPISGHTALYWYRQSLGQGLEFLIYFQGNSAPDKSGLPSDRFSAERTGGSVSTLTIQRTQQEDSAVYLCASSYTLDSYGYTFGSGTRLTVV.

V gene TRBV6-2 or TRBV6-3 combines with J gene TRBJ1-6; D is ambiguous. CDR3 length equals 18 residues. The germline CDR1 and CDR2 sequences are MNHEY and SVGEGT. Trimming stripped 5 bases from V and 2 bases from J, with 19 bases between. The CDR3 spells CASSDRIKGSTYNSPLHF. In DNA, the CDR3 is TGTGCCAGCAGTGACCGAATTAAGGGCAGCACCTATAATTCACCCCTCCACTTT.

The chain is built from TRBV6-2 or TRBV6-3 and TRBJ2-7, with 7 bases that match TRBD2. Per germline, CDR1 MNHEY and CDR2 SVGEGT. The CDR3 runs 12 residues. V gave up 9 bases and J gave up 6 bases; unmatched junction bases: 8. The CDR3 reads CASLRGRGEQYF. The CDR3 DNA follows: TGTGCCAGTCTTCGGGGGAGGGGCGAGCAGTACTTC.

This clonotype was recorded at least ten times. The V call is TRBV7-3, the J call TRBJ2-2; D may be TRBD1 (5 bases). CDR1 and CDR2 (germline): SGHTA, FQGTGA. Trimming took 5 bases from V and 6 from J, leaving 10 bases between them. The CDR3 has 13 amino acids. CDR3 nucleotides: TGTGCCAGCAGCAGCACAGGCGCCGGGGAGCTGTTTTTT. It is translated as CASSSTGAGELFF.

At least ten counts were recorded for this clonotype. V gene TRBV30 combines with J gene TRBJ1-2, with D unclear. Germline V gene lookup returns CDR1 GTSNPN and CDR2 SVGIG (reference sequence). The length of the CDR3 is 12 residues. With 3 bases removed from V and 3 bases from J, the gap between germline ends came to 8 bases. The CDR3: CAWRSGDYGYTF. Written as DNA, the CDR3 is TGTGCCTGGAGATCTGGGGACTATGGCTACACCTTC.